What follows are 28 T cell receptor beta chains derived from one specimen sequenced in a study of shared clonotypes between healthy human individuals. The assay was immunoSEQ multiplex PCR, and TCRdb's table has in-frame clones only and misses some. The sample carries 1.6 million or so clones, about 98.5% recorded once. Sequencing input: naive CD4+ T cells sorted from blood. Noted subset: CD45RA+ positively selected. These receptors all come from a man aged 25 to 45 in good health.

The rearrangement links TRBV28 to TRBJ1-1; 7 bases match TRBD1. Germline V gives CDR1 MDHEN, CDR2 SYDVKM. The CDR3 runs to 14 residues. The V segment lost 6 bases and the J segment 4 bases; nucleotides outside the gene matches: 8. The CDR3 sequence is CASSRQGVGTEAFF. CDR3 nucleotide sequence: TGTGCCAGCAGCCGGCAGGGGGTTGGCACTGAAGCTTTCTTT.

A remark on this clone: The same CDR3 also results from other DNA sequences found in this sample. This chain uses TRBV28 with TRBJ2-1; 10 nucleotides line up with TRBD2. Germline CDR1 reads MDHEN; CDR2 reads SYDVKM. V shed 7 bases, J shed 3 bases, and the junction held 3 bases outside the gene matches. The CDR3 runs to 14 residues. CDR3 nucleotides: TGTGCCAGCACCCTAGCGGGAGTCTACAATGAGCAGTTCTTC. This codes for CASTLAGVYNEQFF.

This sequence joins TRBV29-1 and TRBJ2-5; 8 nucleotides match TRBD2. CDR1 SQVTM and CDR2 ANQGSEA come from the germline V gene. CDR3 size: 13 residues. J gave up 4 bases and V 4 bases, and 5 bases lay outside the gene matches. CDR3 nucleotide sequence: TGCAGCGTTGGTCGAGCGGGAGTAGAGACCCAGTACTTC. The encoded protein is CSVGRAGVETQYF. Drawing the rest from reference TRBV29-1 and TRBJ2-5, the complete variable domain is SAVISQKPSRDICQRGTSLTIQCQVDSQVTMMFWYRQQPGQSLTLIATANQGSEATYESGFVIDKFPISRPNLTFSTLTVSNMSPEDSSIYLCSVGRAGVETQYFGPGTRLLVL.

The CDR3 here is CASSQGGWGHQPQHF. Written as DNA, the CDR3 is TGCGCCAGCAGCCAAGGAGGTTGGGGGCATCAGCCCCAGCATTTT. The J gene is TRBJ1-5, the V gene TRBV4-1; TRBD1 is a possible D gene (6 bases). Trimming left V 1 base short and J 5 bases short, with 12 bases between. This CDR3 spans 15 amino acids. Per germline, CDR1 MGHRA and CDR2 YSYEKL.

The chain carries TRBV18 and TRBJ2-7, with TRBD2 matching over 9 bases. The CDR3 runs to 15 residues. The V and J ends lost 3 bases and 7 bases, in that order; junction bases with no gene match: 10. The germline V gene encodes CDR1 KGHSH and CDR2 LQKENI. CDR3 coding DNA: TGTGCCAGCTCACCCAGACTAGCGGCGTTGGGGGAGCAGTACTTC. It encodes CASSPRLAALGEQYF.

The CDR3 region is CASSTSSASYNEQFF. The CDR3 DNA is TGTGCCAGCTCAACTTCTAGCGCCTCCTACAATGAGCAGTTCTTC. The chain combines TRBV18 with TRBJ2-1, with a tentative D call TRBD2 (6 bases). Germline V CDR1 and CDR2: KGHSH, LQKENI. There are 15 residues in the CDR3. The V and J ends lost 5 bases and 0 bases respectively, with 11 bases between them.

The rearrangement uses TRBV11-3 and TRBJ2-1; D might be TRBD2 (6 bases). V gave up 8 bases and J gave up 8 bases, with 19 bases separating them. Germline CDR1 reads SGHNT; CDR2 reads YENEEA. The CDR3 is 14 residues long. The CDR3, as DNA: TGTGCCAGCTCTCTTGGGGGGTCACAATATGAGCAGTTCTTC. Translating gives CASSLGGSQYEQFF.

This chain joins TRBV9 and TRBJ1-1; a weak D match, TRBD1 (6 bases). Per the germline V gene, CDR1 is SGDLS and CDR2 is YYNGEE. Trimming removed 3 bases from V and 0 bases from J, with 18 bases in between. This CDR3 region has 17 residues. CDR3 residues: CASSATTGIRLNTEAFF. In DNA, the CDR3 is TGTGCCAGCAGCGCCACCACAGGGATAAGACTGAACACTGAAGCTTTCTTT.

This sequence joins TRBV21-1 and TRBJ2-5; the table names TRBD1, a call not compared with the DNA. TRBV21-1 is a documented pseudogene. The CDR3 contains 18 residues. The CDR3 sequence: CASSHRKPPQEPQETQYF. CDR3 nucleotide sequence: TGTGCCAGCAGCCACCGTAAGCCCCCACAGGAACCCCAAGAGACCCAGTACTTC.

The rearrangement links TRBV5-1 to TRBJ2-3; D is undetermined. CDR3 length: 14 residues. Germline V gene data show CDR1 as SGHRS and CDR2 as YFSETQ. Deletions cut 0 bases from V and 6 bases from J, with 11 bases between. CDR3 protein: CASSLAHSTDTQYF. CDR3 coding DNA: TGCGCCAGCAGCTTGGCCCACAGTACCGATACGCAGTATTTT.

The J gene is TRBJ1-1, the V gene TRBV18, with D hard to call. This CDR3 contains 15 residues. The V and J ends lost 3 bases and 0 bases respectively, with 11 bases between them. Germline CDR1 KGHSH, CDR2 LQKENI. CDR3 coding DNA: TGTGCCAGCTCACCCCAAGACACGATGAACACTGAAGCTTTCTTT. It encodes CASSPQDTMNTEAFF.

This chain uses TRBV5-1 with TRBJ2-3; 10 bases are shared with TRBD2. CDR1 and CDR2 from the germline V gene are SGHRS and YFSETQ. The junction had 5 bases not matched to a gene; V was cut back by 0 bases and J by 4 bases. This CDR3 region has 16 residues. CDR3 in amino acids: CASSLAGTSEADTQYF. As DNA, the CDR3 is TGCGCCAGCAGCTTGGCCGGGACTAGCGAGGCAGATACGCAGTATTTT. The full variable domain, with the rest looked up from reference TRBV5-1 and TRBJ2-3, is KAGVTQTPRYLIKTRGQQVTLSCSPISGHRSVSWYQQTPGQGLQFLFEYFSETQRNKGNFPGRFSGRQFSNSRSEMNVSTLELGDSALYLCASSLAGTSEADTQYFGPGTRLTVL.

The CDR3 loop is CSAGRSNEQFF. The CDR3 nucleotides are TGCAGTGCCGGGAGGAGCAATGAGCAGTTCTTC. V is TRBV20-1 and J is TRBJ2-1; 7 positions agree with TRBD2. This CDR3 comprises 11 residues. The V and J ends lost 6 bases and 6 bases, in that order; junction bases with no gene match: 2. The germline gives CDR1 DFQATT, CDR2 SNEGSKA (reference sequence).

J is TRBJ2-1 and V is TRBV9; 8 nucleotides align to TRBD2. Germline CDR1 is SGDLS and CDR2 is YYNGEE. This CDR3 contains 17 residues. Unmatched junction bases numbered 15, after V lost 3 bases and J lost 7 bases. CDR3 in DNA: TGTGCCAGCAGCGGGCAGGCCGTAGCGGGAAACCCTAATGAGCAGTTCTTC. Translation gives CASSGQAVAGNPNEQFF.

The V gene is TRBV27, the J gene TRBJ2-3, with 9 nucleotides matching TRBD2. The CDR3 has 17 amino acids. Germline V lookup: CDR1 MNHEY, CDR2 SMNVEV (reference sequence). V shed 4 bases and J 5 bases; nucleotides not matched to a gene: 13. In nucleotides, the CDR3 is TGTGCCAGCAGTTCTTCTCTACTAGCGGGTAGAAGAGATACGCAGTATTTT. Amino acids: CASSSSLLAGRRDTQYF.

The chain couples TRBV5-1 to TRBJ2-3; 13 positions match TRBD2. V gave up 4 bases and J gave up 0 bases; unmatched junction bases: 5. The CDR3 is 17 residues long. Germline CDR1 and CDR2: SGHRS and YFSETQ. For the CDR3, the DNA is TGCGCCAGCAGCATGGGACTAGCGGGGTCTAGCACAGATACGCAGTATTTT. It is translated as CASSMGLAGSSTDTQYF.

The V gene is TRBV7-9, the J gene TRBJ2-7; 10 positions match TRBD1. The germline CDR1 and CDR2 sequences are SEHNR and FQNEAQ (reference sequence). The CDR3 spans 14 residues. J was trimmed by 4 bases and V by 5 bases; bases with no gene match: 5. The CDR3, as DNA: TGTGCCAGCAGCGGTGACAGGGGGCCGTACGAGCAGTACTTC. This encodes CASSGDRGPYEQYF.

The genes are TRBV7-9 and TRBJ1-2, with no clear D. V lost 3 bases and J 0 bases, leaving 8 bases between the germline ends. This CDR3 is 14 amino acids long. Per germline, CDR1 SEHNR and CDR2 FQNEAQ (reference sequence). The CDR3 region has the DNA TGTGCCAGCAGCTTGGAGGGAGCTAACTATGGCTACACCTTC. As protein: CASSLEGANYGYTF.

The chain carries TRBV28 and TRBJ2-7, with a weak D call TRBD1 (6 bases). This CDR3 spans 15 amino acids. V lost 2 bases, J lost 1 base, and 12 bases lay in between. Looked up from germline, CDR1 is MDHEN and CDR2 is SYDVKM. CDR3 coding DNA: TGTGCCAGCAGTTTACCCCAGGGGATGTCCTACGAGCAGTACTTC. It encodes CASSLPQGMSYEQYF.

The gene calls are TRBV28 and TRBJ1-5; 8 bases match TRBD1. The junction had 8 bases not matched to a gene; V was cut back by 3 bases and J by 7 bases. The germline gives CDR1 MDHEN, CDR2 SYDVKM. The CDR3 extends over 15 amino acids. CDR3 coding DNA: TGTGCCAGCAGTTTCCCGGACAGGGCGAGGCAGCCCCAGCATTTT. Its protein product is CASSFPDRARQPQHF. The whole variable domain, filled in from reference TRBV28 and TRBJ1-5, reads DVKVTQSSRYLVKRTGEKVFLECVQDMDHENMFWYRQDPGLGLRLIYFSYDVKMKEKGDIPEGYSVSREKKERFSLILESASTNQTSMYLCASSFPDRARQPQHFGDGTRLSIL.

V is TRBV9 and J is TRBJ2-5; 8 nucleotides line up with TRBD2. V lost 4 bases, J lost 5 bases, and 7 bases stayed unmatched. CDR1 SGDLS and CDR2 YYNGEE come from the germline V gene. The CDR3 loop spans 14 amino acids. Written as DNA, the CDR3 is TGTGCCAGCAGCACTCGGGAGGGCTGGGAGACCCAGTACTTC. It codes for CASSTREGWETQYF.

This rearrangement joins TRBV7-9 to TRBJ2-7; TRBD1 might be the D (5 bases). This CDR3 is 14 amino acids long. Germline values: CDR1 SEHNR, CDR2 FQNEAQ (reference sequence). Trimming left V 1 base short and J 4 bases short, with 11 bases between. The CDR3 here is CASSLEGQGYEQYF. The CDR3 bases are TGTGCCAGCAGCTTAGAAGGGCAGGGTTACGAGCAGTACTTC.

The CDR3 DNA sequence: TGTGCCAGCTCAGAACAACTAGCGGGTAGCACAGATACGCAGTATTTT. Protein product: CASSEQLAGSTDTQYF. The V call is TRBV18, the J call TRBJ2-3; the match to TRBD2 covers 9 bases. J was trimmed by 0 bases and V by 5 bases; bases with no gene match: 6. The CDR3 contains 16 residues. Germline V CDR1 and CDR2: KGHSH, LQKENI.

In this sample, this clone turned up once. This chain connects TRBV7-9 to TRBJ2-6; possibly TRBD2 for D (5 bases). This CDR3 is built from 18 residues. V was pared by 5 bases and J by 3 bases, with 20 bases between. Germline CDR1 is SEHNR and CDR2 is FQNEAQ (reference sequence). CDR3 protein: CASSTKSGIPLGANVLTF. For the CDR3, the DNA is TGTGCCAGCAGCACCAAGTCGGGGATTCCACTTGGGGCCAACGTCCTGACTTTC.

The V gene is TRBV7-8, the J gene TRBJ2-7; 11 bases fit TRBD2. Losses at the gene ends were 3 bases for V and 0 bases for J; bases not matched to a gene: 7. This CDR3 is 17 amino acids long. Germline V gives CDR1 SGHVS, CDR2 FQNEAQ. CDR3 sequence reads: CASSFGTSGRSSYEQYF. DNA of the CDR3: TGTGCCAGCAGCTTTGGGACTAGCGGTCGTAGCTCCTACGAGCAGTACTTC.

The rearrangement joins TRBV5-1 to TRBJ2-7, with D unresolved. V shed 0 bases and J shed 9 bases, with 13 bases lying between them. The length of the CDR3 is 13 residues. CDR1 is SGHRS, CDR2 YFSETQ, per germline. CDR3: CASSLETTSGQYF. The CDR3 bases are TGCGCCAGCAGCTTGGAAACCACCTCCGGGCAGTACTTC.

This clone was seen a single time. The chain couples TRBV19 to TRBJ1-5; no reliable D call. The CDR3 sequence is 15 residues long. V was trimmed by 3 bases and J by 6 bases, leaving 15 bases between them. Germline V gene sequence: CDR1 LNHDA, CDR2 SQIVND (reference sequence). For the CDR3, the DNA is TGTGCCAGTAGTATTTTATCCTCCGGAGGTCAGCCCCAGCATTTT. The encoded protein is CASSILSSGGQPQHF.

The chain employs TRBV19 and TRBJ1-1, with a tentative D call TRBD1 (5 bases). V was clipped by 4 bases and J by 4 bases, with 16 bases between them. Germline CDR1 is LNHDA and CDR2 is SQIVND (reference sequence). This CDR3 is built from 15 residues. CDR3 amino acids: CASSSRGGIGTEAFF. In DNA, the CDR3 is TGTGCCAGTAGTAGCCGCGGGGGTATTGGCACTGAAGCTTTCTTT.